The next 18 T cell receptor beta chains were all read from a single sample in a study of CD8+ T cells in alopecia areata. Sorting used CD4, CD8alpha, NKG2D, NKG2ACE and other markers on pooled cutaneous lymph node cells. cDNA prepared by RNA extraction and subsequent reverse transcription served as the template for sequencing. The protocol was immunoSEQ multiplex PCR, while the TCRdb copy is restricted to in-frame clones and leaves out a portion. The sample shows around 300,000 clones, none of them appearing just once. Sequencing was carried out using CD4+ T cells sorted from a lymph node. The receptors were gathered from a C3H/HeJ mouse with alopecia areata. The strain's MHC: H2-k.

Notes on this clone: Genes and germline come from the mouse. The CDR3 loop is CASSLGGTSAETLYF. CDR3 DNA (partial): TGTGCTAGCAGTTTAGGGGGGACTAGTGCAGAA. V usage is TRBV29 and J usage is TRBJ2-3, with D possibly matching TRBD2 (6 bases). The read gets to within 4 residues of the CDR3 end, and the germline J gene fills in the rest. Germline V gene data show CDR1 as MSHET and CDR2 as SYDVDS. The CDR3 is made up of 15 amino acids. V lost 2 bases, J lost 0 bases, and 9 bases lay in between.

About this clone itself: Gene names and germline refer to mouse. The read ends 3 residues early relative to the CDR3; the germline J gene fills the gap. The gene calls are TRBV13-1 and TRBJ1-6; TRBD1 agrees at 7 bases. TRBJ1-6 is sorted into the ORF group, with uncertain function. The CDR3 has 16 residues. The V and J ends lost 1 base and 2 bases, in that order; junction bases with no gene match: 3. Germline-derived CDR1 and CDR2 are NSHNY and SYGAGN. The CDR3 bases that were read are TGTGCCAGCAGTGATCGGGACAGAACCTATAATTCGCCC. This codes for CASSDRDRTYNSP. The CDR3 in full is CASSDRDRTYNSPLYF.

This clone was detected many times. Mouse gene names and germline throughout. The read comes to an end 4 residues before the CDR3 does, leaving the germline J gene to fill in the end. The V call is TRBV14, the J call TRBJ2-5; 8 nucleotides match TRBD1. Trimming took 4 bases from V and 0 from J; bases not matched to a gene: 1. CDR1 and CDR2 from the germline V gene are SGHDT and FRDEAV. This CDR3 region has 14 residues. The DNA read from the CDR3 is TGTGCCAGCAGTCGGACAGGGAACCAAGAC. Translated: CASSRTGNQD. The complete CDR3 reads CASSRTGNQDTQYF.

As regards this clone: The gene names given are mouse names. With the read ending 4 residues before the CDR3 end, the germline J gene is used to fill in that end. V is TRBV4 and J is TRBJ2-4; 14 bases align to TRBD2. The CDR3 runs 16 residues. From germline, CDR1 is LGHDT and CDR2 YNNKQL (reference sequence). CDR3 residues: CASIPGLGGQRNTLYF. The part of the CDR3 DNA that was read is TGTGCCAGCATCCCGGGACTGGGGGGGCAACGAAAC.

A remark on this clone: These gene names are mouse names. The read falls 4 residues short of the CDR3 end, and the missing part is taken from the germline J gene. J is TRBJ1-2 and V is TRBV5; D gene ambiguous. The V gene lost 1 base and the J gene lost 3 bases, with 6 bases spanning the gap. CDR1 and CDR2 from the germline V gene are LGHNA and YNLKQL (reference sequence). CDR3 size: 13 residues. The CDR3 bases that were read are TGTGCCAGCAGCCAAGTTGAGGACTCC. This translates into CASSQVEDS. The entire CDR3 sequence reads CASSQVEDSDYTF.

There are a few counts of this clone. These gene names are mouse names. The CDR3 is cut off 4 residues early in the read; its end comes from the germline J gene. The chain joins TRBV17 to TRBJ2-5; 11 nucleotides match TRBD2. Germline V CDR1 and CDR2: MNHDT, YYDKIL. There are 15 residues in the CDR3. The trim removed 4 bases at V and 2 bases at J, leaving 2 bases unmatched. The CDR3 loop is CASSNWGGVQDTQYF. The covered CDR3 bases are TGTGCTAGCAGTAACTGGGGGGGCGTCCAAGAC.

This clone was counted a few times. Any gene name here is a mouse gene name. The CDR3 is cut off 3 residues early in the read; its end comes from the germline J gene. The V call is TRBV19, the J call TRBJ1-6; possible D gene TRBD1, 5 bases. TRBJ1-6 is noted as an ORF with a role that remains uncertain. The CDR3 has 17 amino acids. Germline V gives CDR1 FNHDT, CDR2 SITEND (reference sequence). Trimming stripped 2 bases from V and 0 bases from J, with 12 bases between. The CDR3: CASSILRQHSYNSPLYF. CDR3 DNA, as far as it was read: TGTGCCAGCAGTATCCTACGACAGCATTCCTATAATTCGCCC.

Notes on this clone: Genes and germline are mouse. The missing CDR3 end, 4 residues past where the read stops, is filled in from the germline J gene. Different DNA sequences within this sample yield the same CDR3. This chain connects TRBV19 to TRBJ1-2; TRBD1 aligns across 8 bases. Germline CDR1 reads FNHDT; CDR2 reads SITEND (reference sequence). Trimming cost V 4 bases and J 0 bases; bases outside gene matches: 2. The CDR3 is 14 residues long. The CDR3 loop reads CASSRTGSNSDYTF. CDR3 DNA (partial): TGTGCCAGCAGTCGGACAGGGTCAAACTCC.

In its sample, this clone was seen a few times. Gene names and germline match the mouse. The read comes to an end 4 residues before the CDR3 does, leaving the germline J gene to fill in the end. The chain uses TRBV5 and TRBJ2-1; 10 positions match TRBD2. After removal of 4 bases from V and 3 bases from J, the junction contained 9 bases not matched to a gene. From germline, CDR1 is LGHNA and CDR2 YNLKQL (reference sequence). The CDR3 loop spans 17 amino acids. The CDR3 bases that were read are TGTGCCAGCAGCCCCCAAAACGACTGGGGGGCCTATGCT. It encodes CASSPQNDWGAYA. The complete CDR3 protein is CASSPQNDWGAYAEQFF.

To note about this clone: Mouse germline and gene names are used. The missing CDR3 end, 4 residues past where the read stops, is filled in from the germline J gene. The gene calls are TRBV13-1 and TRBJ2-5; 8 positions agree with TRBD2. This CDR3 has 14 residues. Germline CDR1 is NSHNY and CDR2 is SYGAGN. Partial CDR3 DNA: TGTGCCAGCAGTGAAGCTGGGGGGAGAGAC. Translated, it gives CASSEAGGRD. The whole CDR3 protein reads CASSEAGGRDTQYF.

This clone was counted a few times. The gene symbols are mouse symbols. Read data end 4 residues before the CDR3 end; the end is taken from the germline J gene. The gene calls are TRBV14 and TRBJ2-7; 9 bases map to TRBD1. Germline lookup yields CDR1 SGHDT and CDR2 FRDEAV. The CDR3 is made up of 15 amino acids. Germline trimming cut 2 bases from V and 2 bases from J; bases unmatched to any gene: 5. CDR3 bases read: TGTGCCAGCAGTTTAGAGGACAGGGGTCCCTAT. Translation: CASSLEDRGPY. The full CDR3 reads CASSLEDRGPYEQYF.

This clone was seen a handful of times. Here the gene names and germline are mouse. From the germline J gene comes the end of the CDR3, since the read stops 4 residues before it. The chain uses TRBV13-1 and TRBJ2-1, with D unclear. Germline CDR1 and CDR2: NSHNY and SYGAGN. V dropped 5 bases and J dropped 4 bases, with 10 bases sitting between them. The CDR3 extends over 13 amino acids. Incomplete CDR3 DNA: TGTGCCAGCAGCCACAGAAATTATGCT. It specifies CASSHRNYA. The entire CDR3 protein is CASSHRNYAEQFF.

A few counts support this clone. The germline and genes are mouse ones. The read ends 4 residues shy of where the CDR3 ends; the end is completed using the germline J gene. Other DNA sequences in this sample translate to the same CDR3. The chain employs TRBV29 and TRBJ2-1, with D tentatively TRBD1 (5 bases). CDR1 is MSHET and CDR2 is SYDVDS in the germline V gene. Trimming cost V 4 bases and J 1 base, with 11 bases left between them. CDR3 length: 15 residues. The CDR3 is CASSSPGQNYAEQFF. The part of the CDR3 DNA that was read is TGTGCTAGCAGTTCTCCTGGACAAAACTATGCT.

A few counts support this clone. Gene labels here are mouse ones. The missing CDR3 end, 4 residues past where the read stops, is filled in from the germline J gene. The chain is built from TRBV13-1 and TRBJ2-4; 9 nucleotides line up with TRBD1. From germline, CDR1 is NSHNY and CDR2 SYGAGN. This CDR3 has 14 residues. The CDR3 here is CASSGGQGINTLYF. The sequenced CDR3 bases are TGTGCCAGCAGTGGGGGACAGGGAATAAAC.

As to this clone: Mouse names are used for the genes. The read finishes 4 residues shy of the CDR3 end, and the germline J gene is used to complete it. The chain uses TRBV1 and TRBJ1-1, with no clear D. CDR3 length equals 12 residues. Germline V gene data show CDR1 as NSQYPW and CDR2 as LRSPGD (reference sequence). CDR3 DNA (partial): TGCACCTGCAGTGCACGCAGAACA. Translating it yields CTCSARRT. The full CDR3 is CTCSARRTEVFF. Variable domain in full (rest from reference TRBV1 and TRBJ1-1): VTLLEQNPRWRLVPRGQAVNLRCILKNSQYPWMSWYQQDLQKQLQWLFTLRSPGDKEVKSLPGADYLATRVTDTELRLQVANMSQGRTLYCTCSARRTEVFFGKGTRLTVV.

This clone was detected ten times or more. Mouse names are used for the genes. The sequenced fragment ends 4 residues before the CDR3 boundary, so the rest is inferred from the germline J gene. V is TRBV1 and J is TRBJ1-2; D is possibly TRBD1 (5 bases). The germline V gene has CDR1 NSQYPW and CDR2 LRSPGD (reference sequence). The CDR3 length is 13 residues. V was trimmed by 6 bases and J by 1 base, leaving 9 bases between them. The CDR3 loop is CTCSPDRNSDYTF. The sequenced part of the CDR3 DNA is TGCACCTGCAGCCCTGACAGAAACTCC.

This clone was detected only a few times. Each gene name is a mouse one. CDR3 bases read: TGTGCTAGCAGTACCGACAGGGGTTTCTAT. This gives the protein CASSTDRGFY. The complete CDR3 reads CASSTDRGFYEQYF. The chain combines TRBV17 with TRBJ2-7; TRBD1 matches at 8 bases. The read falls 4 residues short of the CDR3 end, and the missing part is taken from the germline J gene. The V and J ends lost 4 bases and 3 bases, in that order; junction bases with no gene match: 5. The germline gives CDR1 MNHDT, CDR2 YYDKIL. This CDR3 has 14 amino acids.

This clone was detected ten times or more. Here the gene names and germline are mouse. The CDR3 end falls 4 residues outside the read, so it is completed with the germline J gene. The chain employs TRBV17 and TRBJ2-3; the D gene is possibly TRBD2 (6 bases). V was clipped by 4 bases and J by 0 bases, with 8 bases between them. The CDR3 totals 14 residues. Germline CDR1 and CDR2: MNHDT and YYDKIL. The CDR3 bases that were read are TGTGCTAGCAGTAACTGGGATAGTGCAGAA. Protein sequence: CASSNWDSAE. The entire CDR3 sequence reads CASSNWDSAETLYF.